This TCR beta chain is drawn from a study of regulatory T cells in long-lasting Graves disease. Study results and limitations: Repertoires from persistent disease leaned toward TRBV28, TRBJ1-2 and TRBJ2-5.

The time point was: newly diagnosed GD, antithyroid drugs for less than 3 months. The authors made the TCR library using RNA they extracted from PBMCs. Assembly of TCR beta libraries relied on iRepertoire HTBI primers together with Arm-PCR of CDR3 regions. In the source study's methods: Looking across samples, the authors found under 70 TRBV and 14 TRBJ segments. TCRdb reprocessed the multiplex PCR reads via MiXCR and lists one record per CDR3 protein. Here the V and J calls rest on TCRdb's processing, not on the authors' analysis. This sample has about 470,000 distinct CDR3 sequences, with under 15% found just once. This clonotype was picked up a small number of times. What it binds is unknown. The V gene's germline CDR1 is LNHDA and CDR2 SQIVND (reference sequence). The CDR3 is 16 residues long. V was clipped by 5 bases and J by 0 bases, with 14 bases between them. The same sample was also studied in work on T cells in Graves' hyperthyroidism and ophthalmopathy. As that study records: Hyperthyroidism, newly diagnosed and lasting under 2 months, affected patients aged 18 to 65. First-round RT-PCR with HTBI primers amplified the TCR CDR3 region.

This clonotype was sampled from a woman aged 30 to 39 with Graves disease. This sample comprised peripheral blood mononuclear cells (PBMCs), obtained at new diagnosis, from a patient treated with antithyroid drugs. The genes are TRBV19 and TRBJ1-3; D gene uncertain. The CDR3 DNA sequence: TGTGCCAGTAGTGCCTCTCCACGGAGCTCTGGAAACACCATATATTTT. Encoded protein: CASSASPRSSGNTIYF.